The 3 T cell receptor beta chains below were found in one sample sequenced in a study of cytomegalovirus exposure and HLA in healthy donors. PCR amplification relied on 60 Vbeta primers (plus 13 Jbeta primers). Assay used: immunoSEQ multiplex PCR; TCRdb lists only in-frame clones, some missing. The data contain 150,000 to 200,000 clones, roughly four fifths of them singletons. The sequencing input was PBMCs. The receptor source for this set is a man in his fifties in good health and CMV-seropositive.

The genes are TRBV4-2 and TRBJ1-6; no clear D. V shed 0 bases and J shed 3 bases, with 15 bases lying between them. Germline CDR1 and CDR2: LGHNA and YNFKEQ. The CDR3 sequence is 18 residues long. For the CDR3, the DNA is TGTGCCAGCAGCCAAGACGTTGGGAGGGCAAACTATAATTCACCCCTCCACTTT. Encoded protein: CASSQDVGRANYNSPLHF.

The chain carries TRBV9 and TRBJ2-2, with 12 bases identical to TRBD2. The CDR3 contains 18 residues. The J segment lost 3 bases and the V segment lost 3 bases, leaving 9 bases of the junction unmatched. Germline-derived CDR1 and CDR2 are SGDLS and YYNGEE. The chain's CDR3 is CASSATSGGKSYTGELFF. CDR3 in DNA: TGTGCCAGCAGCGCGACTAGCGGGGGTAAAAGTTACACCGGGGAGCTGTTTTTT.

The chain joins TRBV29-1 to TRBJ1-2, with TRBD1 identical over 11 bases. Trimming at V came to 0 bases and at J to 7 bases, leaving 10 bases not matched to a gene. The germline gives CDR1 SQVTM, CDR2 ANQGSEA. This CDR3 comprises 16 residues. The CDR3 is CSVEDLLRTGGSGYTF. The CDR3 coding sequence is TGCAGCGTTGAAGATCTTCTGCGGACAGGGGGCTCTGGCTACACCTTC.